Listed below are T cell receptor beta chains from one sample, sequenced in a study of identical twins. MiXCR, run by TCRdb on the 5' RACE reads, gives a single entry per CDR3 protein. The repertoire holds 410,000 or so distinct CDR3 sequences, around 20% seen once, with 9% to 15% in the top ten. The sequenced sample consisted of naive T cells sorted from blood. Receptors originate from a man aged 50 to 60 in good health. Both conserved end residues are part of each CDR3. A D gene is named only where the DNA matches it firmly. Clone size is shown for a subset of rows, as once, few, many or a class of expanded clone.

J gene,CDR3 length,clone size,D gene,V gene,CDR3 DNA,CDR3 protein
TRBJ2-5,14,NA,NA,TRBV10-3,TGTGCCATCAGTGAGTCCGGCAGTCAGGAGACCCAGTACTTC,CAISESGSQETQYF
TRBJ2-5,13,few,NA,TRBV19,TGTGCCAGTAGTTCGGGGACCCAAGAGACCCAGTACTTC,CASSSGTQETQYF
TRBJ2-1,15,few,TRBD2,TRBV6-1,TGTGCCAGCAGGGGACTAGTCGGGGGGTACAATGAGCAGTTCTTC,CASRGLVGGYNEQFF
TRBJ2-7,14,NA,NA,TRBV6-1,TGTGCCAGCAGACAGCCGGGCCAGGTCTACGAGCAGTACTTC,CASRQPGQVYEQYF
TRBJ2-7,15,NA,TRBD1,TRBV13,TGTGCCAGCAGCCTAGACAGGGACATCTATAACGAGCAGTACTTC,CASSLDRDIYNEQYF
TRBJ2-1,17,few,TRBD1,TRBV12-3/TRBV12-4,TGTGCCAGCAGCTTTCCCCCCGGGACAGGGAACTACAATGAGCAGTTCTTC,CASSFPPGTGNYNEQFF
TRBJ2-5,14,many,NA,TRBV28,TGTGCCAGCAGTTCGCCGGGAGTCCAAGAGACCCAGTACTTC,CASSSPGVQETQYF
TRBJ1-3,16,NA,NA,TRBV12-3/TRBV12-4,TGTGCCAGCAGTTTCCGAGGACGGAACTCTGGAAACACCATATATTTT,CASSFRGRNSGNTIYF
TRBJ1-3,16,NA,NA,TRBV4-3,TGCGCCAGCAGCCAAGCCCTAGAGTTTGGTGGAAACACCATATATTTT,CASSQALEFGGNTIYF
TRBJ2-1,17,many,NA,TRBV4-3,TGCGCCAGCAGCCAAGCCCCGGTGGGGATCCCCTACAATGAGCAGTTCTTC,CASSQAPVGIPYNEQFF
TRBJ1-5,14,many,NA,TRBV20-1,TGCAGTGCAGGCCAGGGAGCCCTTAATCAGCCCCAGCATTTT,CSAGQGALNQPQHF
TRBJ2-1,17,NA,TRBD2,TRBV19,TGTGCCAGTAGTATAGGGACTAGCGGGGGGTTTGTCAATGAGCAGTTCTTC,CASSIGTSGGFVNEQFF
TRBJ2-5,15,many,NA,TRBV27,TGTGCCAGCAGTTTAATGGAAACGGCCCGAGAGACCCAGTACTTC,CASSLMETARETQYF
TRBJ2-1,20,once,NA,TRBV27,TGTGCCACCCGAAAGAGGAACGCGGGAACTATGTTTCCCCTCTCCAATGAGCAGTTCTTC,CATRKRNAGTMFPLSNEQFF
TRBJ2-3,14,many,TRBD1,TRBV12-3/TRBV12-4,TGTGCCAGCAGAAGGGGACAGACCACAGATACGCAGTATTTT,CASRRGQTTDTQYF
TRBJ1-3,14,NA,NA,TRBV7-9,TGTGCCAGCAGCTCTTTTATGATGGAGAACACCATATATTTT,CASSSFMMENTIYF
TRBJ1-2,13,few,NA,TRBV4-2,TGTGCCAGCAGCCAGTATGAGAGGGCGGGCTACACCTTC,CASSQYERAGYTF
TRBJ2-4,15,NA,TRBD2,TRBV20-1,TGCAGTGCTAGAAGCGGGGAGGTAGCCAAAAACATTCAGTACTTC,CSARSGEVAKNIQYF
TRBJ2-3,15,many,TRBD2,TRBV20-1,TGCAGTGCTAGATCCGGGGGGACTAGCACAGATACGCAGTATTTT,CSARSGGTSTDTQYF
TRBJ2-1,16,few,NA,TRBV4-3,TGCGCCAGCAGCCGAGGGCGAGAACGACTCTACAATGAGCAGTTCTTC,CASSRGRERLYNEQFF
TRBJ2-7,20,many,TRBD2,TRBV10-3,TGTGCCATCAGTGGTCCGGCCGGGACTAGCGCCCCCATGAACGTCTACGAGCAGTACTTC,CAISGPAGTSAPMNVYEQYF
TRBJ2-1,14,few,TRBD2,TRBV7-6,TGTGCCAGCAGCCAGACTAGCGGGGGGCTTGAGCAGTTCTTC,CASSQTSGGLEQFF
TRBJ2-1,16,few,TRBD2,TRBV28,TGTGCCAGCAGTCTTACTAGCGGGCATTCCTACAATGAGCAGTTCTTC,CASSLTSGHSYNEQFF
TRBJ1-3,15,NA,NA,TRBV4-1,TGCGCCAGCAGCCAAGTTCCGGGGGGCAGAAACACCATATATTTT,CASSQVPGGRNTIYF
TRBJ2-5,17,many,NA,TRBV5-1,TGCGCCAGCAGCTTGGTACTGATCCAGGCTAACCAAGAGACCCAGTACTTC,CASSLVLIQANQETQYF
TRBJ2-1,13,many,NA,TRBV5-1,TGCGCCAGCAGCTTAGGAGGGATGAATGAGCAGTTCTTC,CASSLGGMNEQFF
TRBJ2-1,16,many,TRBD1,TRBV9,TGTGCCAGCAGCGCTTACAGGGGAGTAGGGTACAATGAGCAGTTCTTC,CASSAYRGVGYNEQFF
TRBJ2-7,15,many,TRBD1,TRBV27,TGTGCCAGCAGCCTAGCCACAGGGGGTTCCTACGAGCAGTACTTC,CASSLATGGSYEQYF
TRBJ2-2,14,NA,NA,TRBV6-4,TGTGCCAGCAGTAAAGACACGAACACCGGGGAGCTGTTTTTT,CASSKDTNTGELFF
TRBJ2-5,14,few,NA,TRBV2,TGTGCCAGCAGTCTACGGACTCGGGGGGAGACCCAGTACTTC,CASSLRTRGETQYF
TRBJ2-5,16,NA,TRBD2,TRBV6-5,TGTGCCAGCAGTTACTCGAGTCGGGGGGGGCAAGAGACCCAGTACTTC,CASSYSSRGGQETQYF
TRBJ2-2,15,few,NA,TRBV20-1,TGCAGTGCTAAAATCGGGGGCCCGAACACCGGGGAGCTGTTTTTT,CSAKIGGPNTGELFF
TRBJ2-7,15,NA,NA,TRBV7-9,TGTGCCAGCAGCTTAGCGCTAACGAGCTCCTACGAGCAGTACTTC,CASSLALTSSYEQYF
TRBJ2-4,14,many,NA,TRBV2,TGTGCCAGCAGCGAAAGGTTGGTGGGAAACATTCAGTACTTC,CASSERLVGNIQYF
TRBJ1-2,14,many,NA,TRBV3-1,TGTGCCAGCAGCCTCCGGGGACCCAACTATGGCTACACCTTC,CASSLRGPNYGYTF
TRBJ1-5,12,few,NA,TRBV25-1,TGTGCCAGCAGTGACGGCAATCAGCCCCAGCATTTT,CASSDGNQPQHF
TRBJ2-5,13,many,NA,TRBV29-1,TGCAGCGTCAAGACGGTGTTGGCGGAGACCCAGTACTTC,CSVKTVLAETQYF
TRBJ2-7,15,NA,TRBD1,TRBV20-1,TGCAGTGCTAGAGATGGACAGGGACTTTCCTACGAGCAGTACTTC,CSARDGQGLSYEQYF
TRBJ2-7,15,NA,TRBD1,TRBV7-2,TGTGCCAGCAGCTTAGCTCCGGGACAGGGCTACGAGCAGTACTTC,CASSLAPGQGYEQYF
TRBJ1-5,14,many,TRBD1,TRBV20-1,TGCAGTGCTCCCCGACAGGGCCTTGATCAGCCCCAGCATTTT,CSAPRQGLDQPQHF
TRBJ2-1,13,many,TRBD1,TRBV5-6,TGTGCCAGCAGCTTGGCCACAGGGGATGAGCAGTTCTTC,CASSLATGDEQFF
TRBJ2-5,15,NA,NA,TRBV3-1,TGTGCCAGCAGCCAAGAGGGCAGCTACCAAGAGACCCAGTACTTC,CASSQEGSYQETQYF
TRBJ2-3,14,NA,NA,TRBV7-2,TGTGCCAGCAGCTTTTGGGGTAGCACAGATACGCAGTATTTT,CASSFWGSTDTQYF
TRBJ2-7,15,NA,NA,TRBV7-2,TGTGCCAGCAGCTTAGCGCGGCAGACCTCCTACGAGCAGTACTTC,CASSLARQTSYEQYF